These 12 T cell receptor beta chains share one sample of origin, sequenced in a study of T cell responses to AZD1222 COVID-19 vaccine. Some clones are missing from TCRdb's copy, which holds only in-frame ones; the method was immunoSEQ multiplex PCR. Among 100,000 to 150,000 clones listed, more than 90% were seen once. The material sequenced was peripheral blood, taken on day 0 of AZD1222 vaccination. The source is an adult in good health.

The chain recombines TRBV2 with TRBJ2-3; D is ambiguous. This CDR3 has 16 amino acids. Germline values: CDR1 SNHLY, CDR2 FYNNEI. Trimming shortened V by 2 bases and J by 8 bases, and 20 bases separated the two germline ends. CDR3 DNA: TGTGCCAGCAGTGAATTACCACAAGTTGTCCTAGGTACGCAGTATTTT. Protein product: CASSELPQVVLGTQYF.

V usage is TRBV15 and J usage is TRBJ1-5; no definite D call. The CDR3 covers 16 residues. The V end was cut by 3 bases, the J end by 3 bases, with 15 bases between. From germline, CDR1 is LNHNV and CDR2 YYDKDF (reference sequence). The chain's CDR3 is CATSSPKLAPNQPQHF. Here the CDR3 DNA reads TGTGCCACCAGCAGCCCCAAGTTGGCCCCCAATCAGCCCCAGCATTTT.

V gene TRBV6-2 or TRBV6-3 combines with J gene TRBJ2-7; D call uncertain. V was pared by 2 bases and J by 3 bases, with 11 bases between. Germline loops: CDR1 MNHEY, CDR2 SVGEGT. The CDR3 sequence is 14 residues long. The CDR3, as DNA: TGTGCCAGCAGTTACGCCCACGCCTTCTACGAGCAGTACTTC. This gives the protein CASSYAHAFYEQYF.

J is TRBJ2-1 and V is TRBV27, with D unclear. The V end was cut by 5 bases, the J end by 1 base, with 6 bases between. The CDR3 has 13 residues. Germline lookup yields CDR1 MNHEY and CDR2 SMNVEV (reference sequence). The CDR3 DNA reads as TGTGCCAGCAGTCCCCTTTCCTACAATGAGCAGTTCTTC. Residues: CASSPLSYNEQFF.

The chain has TRBV11-3 and TRBJ2-7, with TRBD2 matching over 7 bases. Germline CDR1 is SGHNT and CDR2 is YENEEA. With 4 bases clipped from V and 9 bases from J, the junction kept 12 bases outside the gene matches. This CDR3 has 14 amino acids. The CDR3 region is CASSYRDGTTPQYF. The CDR3, as DNA: TGTGCCAGCAGCTACCGGGACGGGACTACGCCGCAGTACTTC.

This chain's CDR3 is CASSPARGQQQYF. Written as DNA, the CDR3 is TGTGCCAGCAGCCCTGCCCGTGGACAGCAGCAGTACTTC. J is TRBJ2-7 and V is TRBV5-4; D may be TRBD1 (6 bases). The length of the CDR3 is 13 residues. The germline CDR1 and CDR2 sequences are SGHNT and YYREEE (reference sequence). V lost 4 bases and J 8 bases, leaving 16 bases between the germline ends. The whole variable domain, remainder taken from reference TRBV5-4 and TRBJ2-7, is ETGVTQSPTHLIKTRGQQVTLRCSSQSGHNTVSWYQQALGQGPQFIFQYYREEENGRGNFPPRFSGLQFPNYSSELNVNALELDDSALYLCASSPARGQQQYFGPGTRLTVT.

V is TRBV12-3 or TRBV12-4 and J is TRBJ2-2, with no clear D. V was shortened by 3 bases and J by 7 bases, with 6 bases between the two germline ends. CDR3 length: 12 residues. CDR3 nucleotides: TGTGCCAGCAGTTTGACGGTCGGGGAGCTGTTTTTT. The encoded protein is CASSLTVGELFF.

Comment on this clone: In the same sample, other DNA sequences code for this CDR3. The V gene is TRBV7-6, the J gene TRBJ1-1, with TRBD1 matching over 7 bases. CDR1 is SGHVS and CDR2 is FNYEAQ in the germline V gene. CDR3 length: 15 residues. Trimming at V came to 1 base and at J to 3 bases, leaving 5 bases not matched to a gene. The CDR3 spells CASSLVQGGDTEAFF. The CDR3 nucleotides read TGTGCCAGCAGCTTAGTTCAGGGGGGAGACACTGAAGCTTTCTTT.

V usage is TRBV27 and J usage is TRBJ1-1; D ambiguous. Trimming took 7 bases from V and 3 from J, leaving 15 bases between them. Per germline, CDR1 MNHEY and CDR2 SMNVEV (reference sequence). The CDR3 sequence is 14 residues long. The DNA for the CDR3 is TGTGCCAGCAAAACCGGGCCTTCCTACACTGAAGCTTTCTTT. This encodes CASKTGPSYTEAFF.

This chain links TRBV19 with TRBJ1-4; D call uncertain. CDR1 is LNHDA and CDR2 is SQIVND in the germline V gene (reference sequence). There are 13 residues in the CDR3. Trimming pared 8 bases from V and 0 bases from J, leaving 7 bases between. CDR3 region: CASVGTTNEKLFF. CDR3 DNA: TGTGCCAGTGTTGGAACAACTAATGAAAAACTGTTTTTT.

In this sample, this clone turned up once. This chain joins TRBV7-3 and TRBJ2-7; TRBD1 is a possible D gene (5 bases). Trimming took 3 bases from V and 6 from J, leaving 15 bases between them. The CDR3 contains 14 residues. Per germline, CDR1 SGHTA and CDR2 FQGTGA. The CDR3 loop reads CASSLGDRVGEQYF. In DNA, the CDR3 is TGTGCCAGCAGCTTGGGCGACAGAGTAGGCGAGCAGTACTTC.

This chain uses TRBV15 with TRBJ2-1; 9 nucleotides agree with TRBD1. V trimming: 3 bases; J trimming: 9 bases; junction bases outside the gene matches: 6. The CDR3 loop spans 14 amino acids. CDR1 LNHNV and CDR2 YYDKDF come from the germline V gene (reference sequence). In nucleotides, the CDR3 is TGTGCCACCAGCAGGGGCGACAGGGGGTCTGAGCAGTTCTTC. Translated: CATSRGDRGSEQFF.